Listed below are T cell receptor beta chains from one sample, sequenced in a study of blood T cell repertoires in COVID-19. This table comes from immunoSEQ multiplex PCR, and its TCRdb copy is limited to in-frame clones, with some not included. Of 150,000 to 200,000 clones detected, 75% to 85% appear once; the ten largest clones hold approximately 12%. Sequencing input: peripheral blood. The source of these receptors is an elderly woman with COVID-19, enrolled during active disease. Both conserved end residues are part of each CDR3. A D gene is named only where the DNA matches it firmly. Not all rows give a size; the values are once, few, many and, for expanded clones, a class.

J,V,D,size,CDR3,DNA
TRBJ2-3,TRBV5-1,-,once,CASSLGYGTAWDTDTQYF,TGCGCCAGCAGCTTGGGATATGGGACTGCGTGGGACACAGATACGCAGTATTTT
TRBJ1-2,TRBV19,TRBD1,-,CASSTSRDRGGYTF,TGTGCCAGTAGTACGTCCCGGGACAGGGGCGGCTACACCTTC
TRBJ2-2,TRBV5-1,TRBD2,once,CASSSLSGRAGGELFF,TGCGCCAGCAGCTCCCTTAGCGGGAGGGCCGGCGGGGAGCTGTTTTTT
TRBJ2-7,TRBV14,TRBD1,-,CASSPGTGNFAEQYF,TGTGCCAGCAGCCCCGGGACAGGGAATTTCGCCGAGCAGTACTTC
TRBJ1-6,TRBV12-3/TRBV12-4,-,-,CASKRTDNSPLHF,TGTGCCAGCAAACGGACAGATAATTCACCCCTCCACTTT
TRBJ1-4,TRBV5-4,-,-,CASSSGGVEKLFF,TGTGCCAGCAGCTCGGGGGGCGTTGAAAAACTGTTTTTT
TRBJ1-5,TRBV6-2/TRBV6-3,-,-,CASTPDRKQPQHF,TGTGCCAGCACCCCCGACAGGAAACAGCCCCAGCATTTT
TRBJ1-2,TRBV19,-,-,CASSTQTGDYGYTF,TGTGCCAGTAGTACTCAGACCGGGGACTATGGCTACACCTTC
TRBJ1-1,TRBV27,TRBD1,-,CASSLYGTGVNTEAFF,TGTGCCAGCAGTTTGTATGGGACAGGGGTTAACACTGAAGCTTTCTTT
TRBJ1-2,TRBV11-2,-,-,CASSSRAGYGYTF,TGTGCCAGCAGCTCGCGTGCAGGGTATGGCTACACCTTC
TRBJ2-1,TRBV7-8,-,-,CASSSRQKSYNEQFF,TGTGCCAGCAGCTCCAGACAGAAGAGCTACAATGAGCAGTTCTTC
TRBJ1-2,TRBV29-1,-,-,CSGQGANYGYTF,TGCAGCGGCCAAGGAGCTAACTATGGCTACACCTTC
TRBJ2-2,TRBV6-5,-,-,CASSRTLATGELFF,TGTGCCAGCAGTCGAACTCTAGCAACCGGGGAGCTGTTTTTT
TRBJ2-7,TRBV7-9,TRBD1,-,CASSLGAGGDEQYF,TGTGCCAGCAGCTTAGGCGCAGGGGGCGACGAGCAGTACTTC
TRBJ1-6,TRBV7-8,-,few,CASSWGEPGHSPLHF,TGTGCCAGCAGTTGGGGGGAACCCGGTCATTCACCCCTCCACTTT
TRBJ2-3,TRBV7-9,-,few,CASSMPWAGASTDTQYF,TGTGCCAGCAGCATGCCTTGGGCGGGGGCCAGCACAGATACGCAGTATTTT
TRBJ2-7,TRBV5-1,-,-,CASSFWGGQVNEQYF,TGCGCCAGCAGCTTCTGGGGGGGGCAGGTTAACGAGCAGTACTTC
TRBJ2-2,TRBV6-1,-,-,CASSETRRHPNTGELFF,TGTGCCAGCAGTGAAACCCGTCGACACCCGAACACCGGGGAGCTGTTTTTT
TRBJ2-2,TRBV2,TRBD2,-,CASSRAGAPTGELFF,TGTGCCAGCAGTAGGGCGGGAGCCCCCACCGGGGAGCTGTTTTTT
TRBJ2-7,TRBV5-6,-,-,CASSRSTVSYEQYF,TGTGCCAGCAGCCGATCGACAGTCTCCTACGAGCAGTACTTC
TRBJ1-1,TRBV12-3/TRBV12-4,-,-,CASRPYGDTEAFF,TGTGCCAGCAGACCATACGGGGACACTGAAGCTTTCTTT
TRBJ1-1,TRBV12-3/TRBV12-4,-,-,CASRKDKNTEAFF,TGTGCCAGCAGGAAAGACAAGAACACTGAAGCTTTCTTT
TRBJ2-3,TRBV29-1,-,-,CSAPFVGGSTDTQYF,TGCAGCGCTCCCTTTGTGGGGGGAAGCACAGATACGCAGTATTTT
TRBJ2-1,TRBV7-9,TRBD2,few,CASSPNWTSFAYNEQFF,TGTGCCAGCAGCCCTAATTGGACTAGCTTTGCCTACAATGAGCAGTTCTTC
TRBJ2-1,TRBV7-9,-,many,CASSSRLGSYNEQFF,TGTGCCAGCAGTTCGCGACTAGGCTCCTACAATGAGCAGTTCTTC
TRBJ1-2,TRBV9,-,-,CASSVVGGDTAYGYTF,TGTGCCAGCAGCGTAGTGGGGGGGGACACCGCCTATGGCTACACCTTC
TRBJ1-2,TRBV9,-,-,CASTRQGRANYGYTF,TGTGCCAGCACCCGTCAGGGAAGGGCTAACTATGGCTACACCTTC
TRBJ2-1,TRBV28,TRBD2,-,CASSLGAGLAGVVAYNEQFF,TGTGCCAGCAGTTTAGGCGCGGGACTAGCGGGAGTGGTTGCCTACAATGAGCAGTTCTTC
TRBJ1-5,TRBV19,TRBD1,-,CASRDRLNQPQHF,TGTGCCTCCCGGGACAGACTCAATCAGCCCCAGCATTTT
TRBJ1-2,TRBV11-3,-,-,CASSYRGYGYTF,TGTGCCAGCAGCTACCGGGGATATGGCTACACCTTC
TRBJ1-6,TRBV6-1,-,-,CASSARGPRNNSPLHF,TGTGCCAGCAGTGCGCGGGGACCTAGAAATAATTCACCCCTCCACTTT
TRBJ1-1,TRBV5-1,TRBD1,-,CASSPGQGEAFF,TGCGCCAGCAGCCCGGGACAGGGTGAAGCTTTCTTT
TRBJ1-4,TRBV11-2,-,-,CASSLAGVEEKLFF,TGTGCCAGCAGCTTAGCAGGGGTGGAGGAAAAACTGTTTTTT
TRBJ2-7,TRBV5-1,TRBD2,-,CASSVREGYEQYF,TGCGCCAGCAGCGTCCGGGAGGGCTACGAGCAGTACTTC
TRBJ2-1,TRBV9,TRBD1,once,CASSAAPGTGAAFSYNEQFF,TGTGCCAGCAGCGCCGCCCCCGGGACAGGGGCCGCCTTCTCCTACAATGAGCAGTTCTTC
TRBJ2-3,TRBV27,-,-,CASGYIRLAKDTQYF,TGTGCCAGCGGATATATCAGGTTGGCTAAAGATACGCAGTATTTT
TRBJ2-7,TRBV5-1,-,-,CASSLDGLVSYEQYF,TGCGCCAGCAGCTTGGACGGGTTGGTTTCCTACGAGCAGTACTTC
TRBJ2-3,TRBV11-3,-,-,CASSLTGRTDTQYF,TGTGCCAGCAGCTTAACAGGCAGGACAGATACGCAGTATTTT
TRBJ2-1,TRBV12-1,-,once,CASSSVAGEDNEQFF,TGTGCCAGCAGCTCCGTAGCGGGAGAAGACAATGAGCAGTTCTTC
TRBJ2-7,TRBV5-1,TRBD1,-,CASSISGQDYEQYF,TGCGCCAGCAGTATAAGCGGACAGGACTACGAGCAGTACTTC
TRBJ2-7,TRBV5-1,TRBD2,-,CASSFGGAGGSNEQYF,TGCGCCAGCAGCTTTGGTGGGGCTGGCGGGAGTAACGAGCAGTACTTC
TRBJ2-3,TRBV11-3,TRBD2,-,CASSLGLAAASTNTQYF,TGTGCCAGCAGCCTGGGACTAGCGGCGGCTAGCACGAATACGCAGTATTTT
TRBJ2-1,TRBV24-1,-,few,CATSDPGQPWNVRGDEQFF,TGTGCCACCAGTGATCCCGGGCAGCCTTGGAACGTACGGGGAGACGAGCAGTTCTTC
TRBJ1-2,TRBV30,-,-,CAWRGGYGYTF,TGTGCCTGGAGGGGGGGCTATGGCTACACCTTC
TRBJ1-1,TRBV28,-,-,CASSPGLMGDTEAFF,TGTGCCAGCAGTCCGGGACTCATGGGGGACACTGAAGCTTTCTTT
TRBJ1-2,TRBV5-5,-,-,CASSLTTAYGYTF,TGTGCCAGCAGCTTGACAACAGCCTATGGCTACACCTTC
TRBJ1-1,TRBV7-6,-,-,CASSLGQASTEAFF,TGTGCCAGCAGCTTAGGACAGGCTTCGACTGAAGCTTTCTTT
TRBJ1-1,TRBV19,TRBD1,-,CASSYDRANTEAFF,TGTGCCAGTAGTTACGACAGGGCGAACACTGAAGCTTTCTTT
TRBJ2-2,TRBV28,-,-,CASSRWGDTGELFF,TGTGCCAGCTCCCGGTGGGGGGACACCGGGGAGCTGTTTTTT
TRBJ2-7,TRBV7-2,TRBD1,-,CASSLFSTGGYEQYF,TGTGCCAGCAGCTTATTCTCGACAGGGGGCTACGAGCAGTACTTC
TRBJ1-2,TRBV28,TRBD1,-,CASSRGTAPSTSYGYTF,TGTGCCAGCAGTCGGGGGACAGCCCCTTCTACTTCCTATGGCTACACCTTC
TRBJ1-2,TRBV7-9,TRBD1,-,CASSFGQGDYGYTF,TGTGCCAGCAGCTTCGGACAGGGGGACTATGGCTACACCTTC
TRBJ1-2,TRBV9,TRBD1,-,CASSATGAGYTF,TGTGCCAGCAGCGCGACAGGGGCTGGCTACACCTTC
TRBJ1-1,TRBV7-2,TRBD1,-,CASVWGTVGLPEAFF,TGTGCCAGCGTATGGGGGACAGTGGGTCTCCCTGAAGCTTTCTTT